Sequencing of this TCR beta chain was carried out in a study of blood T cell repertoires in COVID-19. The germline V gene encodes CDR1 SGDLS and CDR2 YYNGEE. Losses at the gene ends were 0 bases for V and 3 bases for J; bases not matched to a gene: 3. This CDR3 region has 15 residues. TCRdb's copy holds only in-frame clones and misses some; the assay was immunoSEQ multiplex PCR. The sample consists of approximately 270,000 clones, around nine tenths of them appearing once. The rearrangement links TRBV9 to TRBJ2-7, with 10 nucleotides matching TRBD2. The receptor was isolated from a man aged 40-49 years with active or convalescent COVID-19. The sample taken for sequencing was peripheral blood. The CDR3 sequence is CASSVGTSGDYEQYF. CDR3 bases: TGTGCCAGCAGCGTAGGTACTAGCGGGGACTACGAGCAGTACTTC. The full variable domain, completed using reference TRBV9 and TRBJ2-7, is DSGVTQTPKHLITATGQRVTLRCSPRSGDLSVYWYQQSLDQGLQFLIQYYNGEERAKGNILERFSAQQFPDLHSELNLSSLELGDSALYFCASSVGTSGDYEQYFGPGTRLTVT.